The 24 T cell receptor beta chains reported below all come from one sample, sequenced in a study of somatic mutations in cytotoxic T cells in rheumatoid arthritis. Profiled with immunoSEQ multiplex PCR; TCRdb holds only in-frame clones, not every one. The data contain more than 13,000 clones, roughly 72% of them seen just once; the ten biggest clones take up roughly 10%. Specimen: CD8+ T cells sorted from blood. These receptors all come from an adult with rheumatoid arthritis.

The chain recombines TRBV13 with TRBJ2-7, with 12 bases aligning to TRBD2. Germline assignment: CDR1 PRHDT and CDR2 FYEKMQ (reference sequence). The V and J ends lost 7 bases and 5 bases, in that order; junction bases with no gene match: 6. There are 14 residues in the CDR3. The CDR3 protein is CASTLAGGPHEQYF. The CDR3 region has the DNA TGTGCCAGCACCCTAGCGGGGGGGCCCCACGAGCAGTACTTC.

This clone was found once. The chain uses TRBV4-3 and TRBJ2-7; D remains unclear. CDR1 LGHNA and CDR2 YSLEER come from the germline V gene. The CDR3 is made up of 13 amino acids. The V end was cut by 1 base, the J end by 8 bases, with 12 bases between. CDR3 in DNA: TGCGCCAGCAGCCAAGGCCCTAACGACAAGCAGTACTTC. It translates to CASSQGPNDKQYF.

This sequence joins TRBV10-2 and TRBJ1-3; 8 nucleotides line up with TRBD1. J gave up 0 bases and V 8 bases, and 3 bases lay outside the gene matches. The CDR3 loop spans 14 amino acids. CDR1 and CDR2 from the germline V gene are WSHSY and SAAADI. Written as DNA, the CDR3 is TGCGCCAGCTGGACAGGGAGCTCTGGAAACACCATATATTTT. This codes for CASWTGSSGNTIYF.

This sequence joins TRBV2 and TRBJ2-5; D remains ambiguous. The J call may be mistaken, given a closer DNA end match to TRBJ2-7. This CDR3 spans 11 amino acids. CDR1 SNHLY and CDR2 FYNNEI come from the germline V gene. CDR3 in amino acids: CASSLIYEQYF. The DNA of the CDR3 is TGTGCCAGCAGTCTTATATACGAGCAGTACTTC.

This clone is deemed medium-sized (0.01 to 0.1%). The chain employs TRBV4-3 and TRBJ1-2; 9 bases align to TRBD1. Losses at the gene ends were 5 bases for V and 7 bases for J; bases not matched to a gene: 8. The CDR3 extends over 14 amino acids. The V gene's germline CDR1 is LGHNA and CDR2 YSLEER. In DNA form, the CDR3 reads TGCGCCAGCAGCTCGGGACAGGGCTATGTTGGCTACACCTTC. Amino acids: CASSSGQGYVGYTF.

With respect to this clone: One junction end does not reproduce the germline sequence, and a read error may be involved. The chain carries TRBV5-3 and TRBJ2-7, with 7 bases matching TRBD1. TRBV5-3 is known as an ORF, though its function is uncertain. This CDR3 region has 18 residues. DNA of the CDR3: TGTGCCAGAAGCTTGGGACAGACCAGGGGGTTTCCCTCCTCCGAGCAGTACTTC. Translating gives CARSLGQTRGFPSSEQYF.

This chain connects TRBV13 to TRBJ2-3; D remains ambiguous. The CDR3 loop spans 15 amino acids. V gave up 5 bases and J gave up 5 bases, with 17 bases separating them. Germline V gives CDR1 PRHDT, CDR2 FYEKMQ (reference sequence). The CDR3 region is CASSPLGLGKDTQYF. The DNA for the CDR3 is TGTGCCAGCAGCCCCCTAGGTTTAGGAAAAGATACGCAGTATTTT.

CDR3 nucleotide sequence: TGTGCCAGCAGCTGGGACGCCCGAGGCACCGGGGAGCTGTTTTTT. Its translation: CASSWDARGTGELFF. The V call is TRBV11-2, the J call TRBJ2-2; D assignment may be TRBD1 or TRBD2 (5 bases each). Looked up from germline, CDR1 is SGHAT and CDR2 is FQNNGV. With 4 bases removed from V and 4 bases from J, the gap between germline ends came to 13 bases. This CDR3 is built from 15 residues. The complete variable domain, with remaining parts taken from reference TRBV11-2 and TRBJ2-2, reads EAGVAQSPRYKIIEKRQSVAFWCNPISGHATLYWYQQILGQGPKLLIQFQNNGVVDDSQLPKDRFSAERLKGVDSTLKIQPAKLEDSAVYLCASSWDARGTGELFFGEGSRLTVL.

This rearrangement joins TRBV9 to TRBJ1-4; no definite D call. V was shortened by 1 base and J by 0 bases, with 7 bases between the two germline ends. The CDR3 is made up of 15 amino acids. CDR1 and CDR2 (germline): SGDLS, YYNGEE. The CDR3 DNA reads TGTGCCAGCAGCGTATCAGGCACAACTAATGAAAAACTGTTTTTT. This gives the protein CASSVSGTTNEKLFF.

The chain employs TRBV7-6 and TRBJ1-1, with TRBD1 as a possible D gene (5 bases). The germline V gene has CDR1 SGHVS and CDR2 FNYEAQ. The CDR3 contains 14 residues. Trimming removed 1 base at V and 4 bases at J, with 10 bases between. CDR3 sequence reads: CASSLGGAATEAFF. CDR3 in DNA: TGTGCCAGCAGCTTAGGCGGGGCGGCCACTGAAGCTTTCTTT.

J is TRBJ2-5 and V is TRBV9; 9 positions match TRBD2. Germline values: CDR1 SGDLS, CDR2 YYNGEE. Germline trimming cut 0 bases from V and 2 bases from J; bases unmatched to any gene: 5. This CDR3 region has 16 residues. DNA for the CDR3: TGTGCCAGCAGCGTAGGTGGCGGGGGGGATCAAGAGACCCAGTACTTC. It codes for CASSVGGGGDQETQYF.

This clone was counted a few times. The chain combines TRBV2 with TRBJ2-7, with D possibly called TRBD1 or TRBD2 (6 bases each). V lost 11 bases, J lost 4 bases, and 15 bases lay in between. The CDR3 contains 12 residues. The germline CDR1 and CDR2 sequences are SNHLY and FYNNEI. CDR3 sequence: CAGVRGRYEQYF. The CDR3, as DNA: TGTGCCGGGGTCCGGGGGCGGTACGAGCAGTACTTC.

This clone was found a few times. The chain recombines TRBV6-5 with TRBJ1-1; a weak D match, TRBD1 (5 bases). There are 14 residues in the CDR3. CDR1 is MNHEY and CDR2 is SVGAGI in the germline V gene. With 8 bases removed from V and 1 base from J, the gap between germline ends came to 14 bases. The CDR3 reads CASGPGMWNTEAFF. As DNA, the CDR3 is TGTGCCAGCGGACCAGGGATGTGGAACACTGAAGCTTTCTTT.

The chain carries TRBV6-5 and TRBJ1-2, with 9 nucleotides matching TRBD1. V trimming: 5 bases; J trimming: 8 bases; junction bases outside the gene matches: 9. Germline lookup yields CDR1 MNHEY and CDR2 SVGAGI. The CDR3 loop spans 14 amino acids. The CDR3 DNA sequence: TGTGCCAGCAGTGGACAGGGGCGGGTTCTCGGCTACACCTTC. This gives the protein CASSGQGRVLGYTF.

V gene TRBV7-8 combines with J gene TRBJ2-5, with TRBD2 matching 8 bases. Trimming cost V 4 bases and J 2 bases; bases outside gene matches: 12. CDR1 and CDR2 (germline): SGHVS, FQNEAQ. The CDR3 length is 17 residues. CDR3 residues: CASSSRRYSGEQETQYF. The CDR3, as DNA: TGTGCCAGCAGCTCCCGCCGATATAGCGGGGAACAAGAGACCCAGTACTTC.

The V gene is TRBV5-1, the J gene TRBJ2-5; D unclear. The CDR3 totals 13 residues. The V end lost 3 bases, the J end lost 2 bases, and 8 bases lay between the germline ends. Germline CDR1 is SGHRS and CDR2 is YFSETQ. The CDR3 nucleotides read TGCGCCAGCAGCTCACGACCACAAGAGACCCAGTACTTC. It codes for CASSSRPQETQYF.

CDR3 bases: TGTGCCAGCAGTCAAGGACAGGGGTACAATGAGCAGTTCTTC. Protein sequence: CASSQGQGYNEQFF. The V and J genes are TRBV7-7 and TRBJ2-1; 9 bases line up with TRBD1. The CDR3 loop spans 14 amino acids. Trimming removed 6 bases from V and 4 bases from J; junction bases left unmatched: 4. The V gene's germline CDR1 is SSHAT and CDR2 FNYEAQ (reference sequence).

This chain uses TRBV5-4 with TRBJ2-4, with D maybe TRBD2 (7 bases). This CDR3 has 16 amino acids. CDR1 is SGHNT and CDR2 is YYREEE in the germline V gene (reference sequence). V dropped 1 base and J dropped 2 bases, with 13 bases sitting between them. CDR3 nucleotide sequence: TGTGCCAGCAGCTTGTGGGGGGGCAGTACCAAAAACATTCAGTACTTC. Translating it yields CASSLWGGSTKNIQYF.

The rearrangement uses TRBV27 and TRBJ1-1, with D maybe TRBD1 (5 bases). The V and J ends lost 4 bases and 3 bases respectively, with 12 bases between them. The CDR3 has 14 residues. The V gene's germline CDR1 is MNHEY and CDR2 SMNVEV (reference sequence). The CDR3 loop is CASSSLGAYTEAFF. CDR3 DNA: TGTGCCAGCAGTTCTCTCGGGGCCTACACTGAAGCTTTCTTT.

DNA for the CDR3: TGCAGCGTTGAAGAATCCAGGGAACCCTACGAGCAGTACTTC. As protein: CSVEESREPYEQYF. This chain uses TRBV29-1 with TRBJ2-7, with D tentatively TRBD1 (5 bases). CDR1 is SQVTM, CDR2 ANQGSEA, per germline. With 0 bases removed from V and 2 bases from J, the gap between germline ends came to 11 bases. The CDR3 runs to 14 residues.

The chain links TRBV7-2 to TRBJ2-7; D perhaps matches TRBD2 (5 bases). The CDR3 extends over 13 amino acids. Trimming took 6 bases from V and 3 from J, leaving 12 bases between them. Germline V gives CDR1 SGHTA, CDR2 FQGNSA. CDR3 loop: CASRLDYNYEQYF. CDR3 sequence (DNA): TGTGCCAGCAGGCTAGACTATAACTACGAGCAGTACTTC.

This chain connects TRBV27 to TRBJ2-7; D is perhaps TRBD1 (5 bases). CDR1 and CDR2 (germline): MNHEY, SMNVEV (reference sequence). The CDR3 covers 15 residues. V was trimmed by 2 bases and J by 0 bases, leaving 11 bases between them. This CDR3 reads CASSLQGSSSYEQYF. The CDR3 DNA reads TGTGCCAGCAGTTTACAGGGTTCCTCCTCCTACGAGCAGTACTTC.

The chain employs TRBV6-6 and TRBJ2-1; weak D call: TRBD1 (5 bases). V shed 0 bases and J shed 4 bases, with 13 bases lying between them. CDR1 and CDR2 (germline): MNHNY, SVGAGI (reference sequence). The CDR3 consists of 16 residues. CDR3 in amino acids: CASSYSSLRGYNEQFF. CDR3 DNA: TGTGCCAGCAGTTACTCTAGCTTAAGGGGATACAATGAGCAGTTCTTC.

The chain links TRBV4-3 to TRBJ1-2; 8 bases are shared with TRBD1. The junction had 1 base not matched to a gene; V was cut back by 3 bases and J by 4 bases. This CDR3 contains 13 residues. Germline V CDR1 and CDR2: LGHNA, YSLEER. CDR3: CASSHGTGYGYTF. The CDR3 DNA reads TGCGCCAGCAGCCATGGGACAGGCTATGGCTACACCTTC.